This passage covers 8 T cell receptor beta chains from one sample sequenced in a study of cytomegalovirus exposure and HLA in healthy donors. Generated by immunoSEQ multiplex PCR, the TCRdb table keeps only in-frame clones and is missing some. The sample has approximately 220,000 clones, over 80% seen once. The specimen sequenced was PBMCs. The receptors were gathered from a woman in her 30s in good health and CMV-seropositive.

The CDR3 bases are TGTGCCAGTAGTATTAAGGGACAGAGCTTCTACGAGCAGTACTTC. It is translated as CASSIKGQSFYEQYF. V gene TRBV19 combines with J gene TRBJ2-7; the match to TRBD1 covers 7 bases. The CDR3 has 15 amino acids. V shed 3 bases, J shed 3 bases, and the junction held 8 bases outside the gene matches. The germline gives CDR1 LNHDA, CDR2 SQIVND (reference sequence).

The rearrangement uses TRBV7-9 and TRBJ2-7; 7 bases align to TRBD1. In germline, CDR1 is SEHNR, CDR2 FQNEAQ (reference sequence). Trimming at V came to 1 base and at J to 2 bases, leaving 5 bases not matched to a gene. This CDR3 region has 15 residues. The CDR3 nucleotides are TGTGCCAGCAGCTTAGGGCAGGGGGTTACCTACGAGCAGTACTTC. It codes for CASSLGQGVTYEQYF.

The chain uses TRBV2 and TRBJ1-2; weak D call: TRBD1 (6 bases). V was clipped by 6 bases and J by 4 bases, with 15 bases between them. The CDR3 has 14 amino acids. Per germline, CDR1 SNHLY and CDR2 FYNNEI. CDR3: CASRNGRGAYGYTF. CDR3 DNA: TGTGCCAGCAGGAATGGGAGGGGGGCCTATGGCTACACCTTC. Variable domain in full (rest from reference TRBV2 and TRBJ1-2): EPEVTQTPSHQVTQMGQEVILRCVPISNHLYFYWYRQILGQKVEFLVSFYNNEISEKSEIFDDQFSVERPDGSNFTLKIRSTKLEDSAMYFCASRNGRGAYGYTFGSGTRLTVV.

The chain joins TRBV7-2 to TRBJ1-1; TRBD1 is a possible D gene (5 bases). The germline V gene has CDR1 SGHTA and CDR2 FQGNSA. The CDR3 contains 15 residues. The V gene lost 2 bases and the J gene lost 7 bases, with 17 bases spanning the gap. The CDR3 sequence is CASSLWGTGSSEAFF. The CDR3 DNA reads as TGTGCCAGCAGCTTATGGGGGACGGGTTCTAGTGAAGCTTTCTTT. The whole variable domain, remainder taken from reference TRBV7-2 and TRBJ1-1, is GAGVSQSPSNKVTEKGKDVELRCDPISGHTALYWYRQSLGQGLEFLIYFQGNSAPDKSGLPSDRFSAERTGGSVSTLTIQRTQQEDSAVYLCASSLWGTGSSEAFFGQGTRLTVV.

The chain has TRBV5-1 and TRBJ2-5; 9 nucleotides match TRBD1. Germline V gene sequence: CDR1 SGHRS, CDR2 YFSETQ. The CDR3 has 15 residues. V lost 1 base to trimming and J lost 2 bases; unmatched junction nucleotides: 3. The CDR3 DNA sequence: TGCGCCAGCAGCTTGATGGGACAGGGTCAAGAGACCCAGTACTTC. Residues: CASSLMGQGQETQYF.

The CDR3 here is CASSVRTDYYGYTF. CDR3 bases: TGTGCCAGCAGCGTAAGGACGGACTACTATGGCTACACCTTC. The chain has TRBV9 and TRBJ1-2; no firm D call. CDR1 and CDR2 from the germline V gene are SGDLS and YYNGEE. There are 14 residues in the CDR3. The germline V and J ends were trimmed by 1 base and 3 bases, with 10 bases remaining between them.

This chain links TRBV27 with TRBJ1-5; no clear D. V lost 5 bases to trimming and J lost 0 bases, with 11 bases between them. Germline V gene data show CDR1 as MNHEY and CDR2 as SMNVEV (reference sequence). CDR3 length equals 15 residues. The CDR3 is CASSKSAYSNQPQHF. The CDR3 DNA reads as TGTGCCAGCAGTAAGTCAGCCTATAGCAATCAGCCCCAGCATTTT.

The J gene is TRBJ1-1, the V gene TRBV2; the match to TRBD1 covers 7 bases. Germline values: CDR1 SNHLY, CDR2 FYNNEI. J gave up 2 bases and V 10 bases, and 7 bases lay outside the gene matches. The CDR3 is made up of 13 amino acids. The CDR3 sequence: CATKGQTNTEAFF. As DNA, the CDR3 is TGTGCCACTAAGGGACAGACTAACACTGAAGCTTTCTTT.